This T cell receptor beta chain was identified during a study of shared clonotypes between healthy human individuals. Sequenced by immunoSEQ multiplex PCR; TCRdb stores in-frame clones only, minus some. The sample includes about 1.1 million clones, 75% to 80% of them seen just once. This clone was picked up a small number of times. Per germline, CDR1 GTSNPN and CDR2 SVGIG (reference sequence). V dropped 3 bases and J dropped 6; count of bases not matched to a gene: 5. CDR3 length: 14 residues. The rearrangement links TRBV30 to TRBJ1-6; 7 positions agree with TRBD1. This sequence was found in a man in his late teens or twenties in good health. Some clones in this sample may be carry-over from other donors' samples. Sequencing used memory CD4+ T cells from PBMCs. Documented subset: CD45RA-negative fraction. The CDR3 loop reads CAWRKGQFNSPLHF. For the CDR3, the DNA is TGTGCCTGGAGGAAGGGACAGTTTAATTCACCCCTCCACTTT.